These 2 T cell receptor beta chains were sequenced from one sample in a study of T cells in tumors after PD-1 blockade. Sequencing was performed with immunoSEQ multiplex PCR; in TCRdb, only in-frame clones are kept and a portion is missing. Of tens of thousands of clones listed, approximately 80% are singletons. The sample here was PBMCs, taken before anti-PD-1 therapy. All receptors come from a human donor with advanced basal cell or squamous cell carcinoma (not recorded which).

The DNA for the CDR3 is TGTGCCAGCAGCTTGGGCGGAAACCTCCCTAAAGAGCAGTACTTC. Protein sequence: CASSLGGNLPKEQYF. This chain links TRBV5-4 with TRBJ2-7; D remains unclear. V lost 0 bases and J lost 7, with 17 bases in between. CDR1 SGHNT and CDR2 YYREEE come from the germline V gene (reference sequence). CDR3 length: 15 residues.

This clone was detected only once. CDR3 sequence: CATSDPTSGLYEQYF. Written as DNA, the CDR3 is TGTGCCACCAGTGACCCGACTAGCGGACTCTACGAGCAGTACTTC. The chain employs TRBV24-1 and TRBJ2-7; 9 positions agree with TRBD2. The germline gives CDR1 KGHDR, CDR2 SFDVKD. Unmatched junction bases numbered 6, after V lost 4 bases and J lost 3 bases. The CDR3 extends over 15 amino acids.